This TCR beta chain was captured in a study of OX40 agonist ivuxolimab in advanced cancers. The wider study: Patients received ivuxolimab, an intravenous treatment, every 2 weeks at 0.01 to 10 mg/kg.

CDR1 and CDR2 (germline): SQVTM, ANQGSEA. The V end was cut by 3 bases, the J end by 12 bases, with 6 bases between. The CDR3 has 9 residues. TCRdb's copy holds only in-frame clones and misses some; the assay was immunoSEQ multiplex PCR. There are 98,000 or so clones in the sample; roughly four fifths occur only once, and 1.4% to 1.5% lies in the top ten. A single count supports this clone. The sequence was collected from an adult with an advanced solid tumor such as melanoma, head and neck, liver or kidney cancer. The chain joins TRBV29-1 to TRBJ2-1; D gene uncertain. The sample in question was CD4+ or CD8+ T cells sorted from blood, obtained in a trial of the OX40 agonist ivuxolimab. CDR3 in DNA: TGCAGCGTTGAGGTTGGGCAGTTCTTC. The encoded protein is CSVEVGQFF.